Listed here are 4 T cell receptor beta chains from one sample, sequenced in a study of shared clonotypes between healthy human individuals. Sequencing used immunoSEQ multiplex PCR; TCRdb keeps in-frame clones, though not all of them. This table has some 360,000 clones, more than 60% appearing once. Specimen: memory CD4+ T cells sorted from blood. This sample's subset: CD45RA-negative fraction. The receptor set was obtained from a young man in good health.

The rearrangement links TRBV7-2 to TRBJ2-1, with D hard to call. Trimming left V 1 base short and J 5 bases short, with 15 bases between. Germline CDR1 and CDR2: SGHTA and FQGNSA. This CDR3 has 16 amino acids. As DNA, the CDR3 is TGTGCCAGCAGCTTAGGCTCCAGAATCCGACACAATGAGCAGTTCTTC. It specifies CASSLGSRIRHNEQFF.

A few counts support this clone. The chain uses TRBV4-3 and TRBJ2-2; possible D gene TRBD1, 6 bases. V was cut by 0 bases and J by 6 bases, with 11 bases left in between. The CDR3 loop spans 15 amino acids. Germline V gives CDR1 LGHNA, CDR2 YSLEER. The CDR3 sequence: CASSQDDRTPGELFF. The CDR3, as DNA: TGCGCCAGCAGCCAAGATGACAGGACGCCCGGGGAGCTGTTTTTT.

The chain carries TRBV18 and TRBJ2-1, with D possibly being TRBD2 (6 bases). V was clipped by 3 bases and J by 16 bases, with 19 bases between them. CDR3 length equals 13 residues. The V gene's germline CDR1 is KGHSH and CDR2 LQKENI. The CDR3 region has the DNA TGTGCCAGCTCACCTTCCGGGGGAGAGTCATTCTTCTTC. It yields the protein CASSPSGGESFFF.

CDR3 sequence (DNA): TGTGCCAGCAGCCCCGGCTCGGAGAGAGCAGATACGCAGTATTTT. It specifies CASSPGSERADTQYF. The chain joins TRBV7-2 to TRBJ2-3; no reliable D call. CDR3 size: 15 residues. The V and J ends lost 5 bases and 4 bases respectively, with 16 bases between them. CDR1 and CDR2 (germline): SGHTA, FQGNSA.